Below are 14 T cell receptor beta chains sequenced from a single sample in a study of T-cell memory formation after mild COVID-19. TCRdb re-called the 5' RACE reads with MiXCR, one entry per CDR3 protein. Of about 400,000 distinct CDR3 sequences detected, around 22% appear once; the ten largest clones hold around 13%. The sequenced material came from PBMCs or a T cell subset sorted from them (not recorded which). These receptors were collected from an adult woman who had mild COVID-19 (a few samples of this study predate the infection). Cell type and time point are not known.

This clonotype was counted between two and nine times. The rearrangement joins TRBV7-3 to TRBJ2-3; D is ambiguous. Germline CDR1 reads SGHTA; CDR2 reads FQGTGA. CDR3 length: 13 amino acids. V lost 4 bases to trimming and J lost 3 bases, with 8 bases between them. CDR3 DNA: TGTGCCAGCAGCTCCTGGGTGACAGATACGCAGTATTTT. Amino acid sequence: CASSSWVTDTQYF.

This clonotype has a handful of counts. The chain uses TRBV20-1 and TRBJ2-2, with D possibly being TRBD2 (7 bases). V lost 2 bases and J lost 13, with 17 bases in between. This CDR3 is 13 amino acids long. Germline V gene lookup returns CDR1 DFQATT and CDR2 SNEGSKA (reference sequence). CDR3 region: CSARSAGALLLFF. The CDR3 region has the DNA TGCAGTGCTAGAAGTGCGGGGGCCCTTCTGCTGTTTTTT.

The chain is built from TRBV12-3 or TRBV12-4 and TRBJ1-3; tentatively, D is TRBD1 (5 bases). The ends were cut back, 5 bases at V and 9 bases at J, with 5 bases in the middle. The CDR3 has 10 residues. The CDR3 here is CASSQGTIYF. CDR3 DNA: TGTGCCAGCAGTCAGGGCACCATATATTTT.

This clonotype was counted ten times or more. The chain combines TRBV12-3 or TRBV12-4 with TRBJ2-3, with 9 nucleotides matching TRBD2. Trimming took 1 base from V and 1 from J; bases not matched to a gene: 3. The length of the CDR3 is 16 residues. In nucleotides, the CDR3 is TGTGCCAGCAGTTTAGAGCGGGAGGTAGGCACAGATACGCAGTATTTT. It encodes CASSLEREVGTDTQYF.

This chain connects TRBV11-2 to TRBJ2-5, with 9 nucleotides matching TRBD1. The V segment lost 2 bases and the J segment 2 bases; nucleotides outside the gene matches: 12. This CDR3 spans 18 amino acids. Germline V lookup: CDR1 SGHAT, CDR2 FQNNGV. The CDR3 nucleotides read TGTGCCAGCAGCTTACTATTCTCGACAGGGGGACATCAAGAGACCCAGTACTTC. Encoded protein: CASSLLFSTGGHQETQYF.

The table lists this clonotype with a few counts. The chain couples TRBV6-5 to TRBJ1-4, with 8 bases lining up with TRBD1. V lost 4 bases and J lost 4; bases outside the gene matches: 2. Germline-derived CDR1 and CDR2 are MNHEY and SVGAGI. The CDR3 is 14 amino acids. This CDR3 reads CASSSTGVNEKLFF. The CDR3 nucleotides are TGTGCCAGCAGTTCGACAGGGGTTAATGAAAAACTGTTTTTT.

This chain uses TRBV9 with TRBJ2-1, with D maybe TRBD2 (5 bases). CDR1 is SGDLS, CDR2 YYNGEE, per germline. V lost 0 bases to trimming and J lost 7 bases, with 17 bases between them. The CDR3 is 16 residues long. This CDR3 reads CASSVESSGGFNEQFF. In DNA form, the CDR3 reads TGTGCCAGCAGCGTAGAGTCTAGTGGAGGCTTTAATGAGCAGTTCTTC.

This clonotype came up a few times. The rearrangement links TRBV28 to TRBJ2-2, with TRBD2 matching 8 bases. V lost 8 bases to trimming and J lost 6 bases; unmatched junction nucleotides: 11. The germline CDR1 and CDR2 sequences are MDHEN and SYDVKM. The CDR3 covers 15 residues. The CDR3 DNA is TGTGCCAGCGCGGGAGGCGGGAACCAGGCCGGGGAGCTGTTTTTT. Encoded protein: CASAGGGNQAGELFF.

This CDR3 reads CASSQDGGVTDTQYF. In nucleotides, the CDR3 is TGTGCCAGCAGCCAAGATGGGGGGGTGACAGATACGCAGTATTTT. V gene TRBV4-2 combines with J gene TRBJ2-3; TRBD2 aligns across 7 bases. The J segment lost 3 bases and the V segment lost 0 bases, leaving 3 bases of the junction unmatched. This CDR3 comprises 15 residues. Germline V gives CDR1 LGHNA, CDR2 YNFKEQ.

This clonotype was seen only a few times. The CDR3 region has the DNA TGTGCCACCCAACCGGGGGGGGCGGGTGGCTACACCTTC. Translated: CATQPGGAGGYTF. The J gene is TRBJ1-2, the V gene TRBV12-3 or TRBV12-4, with D possibly matching TRBD1 (6 bases). V lost 10 bases and J lost 7, with 19 bases in between. The CDR3 runs 13 residues.

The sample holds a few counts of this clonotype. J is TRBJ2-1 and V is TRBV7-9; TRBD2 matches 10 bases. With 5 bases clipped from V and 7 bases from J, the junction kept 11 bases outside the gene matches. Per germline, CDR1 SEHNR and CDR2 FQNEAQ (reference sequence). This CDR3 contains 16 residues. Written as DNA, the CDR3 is TGTGCCAGCAGCGCCATCCTAGCGGGGGACGGGAATGAGCAGTTCTTC. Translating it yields CASSAILAGDGNEQFF.

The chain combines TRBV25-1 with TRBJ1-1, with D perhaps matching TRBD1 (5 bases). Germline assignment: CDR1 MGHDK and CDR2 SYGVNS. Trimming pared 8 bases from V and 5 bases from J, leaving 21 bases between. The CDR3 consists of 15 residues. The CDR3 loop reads CASSPTAGWFTEAFF. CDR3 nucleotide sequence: TGTGCCAGCTCACCGACAGCCGGTTGGTTTACTGAAGCTTTCTTT.

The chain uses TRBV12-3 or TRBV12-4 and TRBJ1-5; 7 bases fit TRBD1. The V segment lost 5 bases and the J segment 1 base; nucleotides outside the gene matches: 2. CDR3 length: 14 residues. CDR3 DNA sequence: TGTGCCAGCAGTACGGACAGGAGCAATCAGCCCCAGCATTTT. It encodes CASSTDRSNQPQHF.

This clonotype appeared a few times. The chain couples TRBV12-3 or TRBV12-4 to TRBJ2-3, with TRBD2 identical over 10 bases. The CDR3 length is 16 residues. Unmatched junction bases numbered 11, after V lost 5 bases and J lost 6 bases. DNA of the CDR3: TGTGCCAGCAGTCCTCGGGGTACTAGCGGGACGGATACGCAGTATTTT. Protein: CASSPRGTSGTDTQYF.